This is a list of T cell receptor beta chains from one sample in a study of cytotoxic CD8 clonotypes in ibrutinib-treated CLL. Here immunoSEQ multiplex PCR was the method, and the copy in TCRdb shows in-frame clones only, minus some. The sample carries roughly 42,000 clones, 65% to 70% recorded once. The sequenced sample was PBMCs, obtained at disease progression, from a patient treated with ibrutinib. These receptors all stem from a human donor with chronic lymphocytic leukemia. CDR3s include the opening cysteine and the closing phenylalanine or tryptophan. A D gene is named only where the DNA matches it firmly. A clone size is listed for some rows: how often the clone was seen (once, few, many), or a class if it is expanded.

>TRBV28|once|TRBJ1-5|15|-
TGTGCCAGCAGTCCTATAGGGGGGGGCAATCAGCCCCAGCATTTT
CASSPIGGGNQPQHF
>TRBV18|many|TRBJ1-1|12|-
TGTGCCAGCTCACCTGGACAGACTGAAGCTTTCTTT
CASSPGQTEAFF
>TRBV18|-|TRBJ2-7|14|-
TGTGCCAGCTCACCGCGGGCTACACGGCCCGAGCAGTACTTC
CASSPRATRPEQYF
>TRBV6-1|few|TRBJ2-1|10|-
TGTGCCAGCAGTGACGCTGAGCAGTTCTTC
CASSDAEQFF
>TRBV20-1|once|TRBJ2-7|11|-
TGCAGTGCTAGTCATACCTACGAGCAGTACTTC
CSASHTYEQYF
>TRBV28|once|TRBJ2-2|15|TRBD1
TGTGCCAGCACCCTCACAGGGGGCTACACCGGGGAGCTGTTTTTT
CASTLTGGYTGELFF
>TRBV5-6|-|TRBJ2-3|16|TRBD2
TGTGCCAGCAGCCAATACCGGACTAGCGGACCCAATACGCAGTATTTT
CASSQYRTSGPNTQYF
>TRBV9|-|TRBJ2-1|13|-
TGTGCCAGCAGCGTGGCAGAGGGAGCTTGGCAGTTCTTC
CASSVAEGAWQFF
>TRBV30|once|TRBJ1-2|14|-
TGTGCCTGGAGTGTACTTATGGGAGGGAATGGCTACACCTTC
CAWSVLMGGNGYTF
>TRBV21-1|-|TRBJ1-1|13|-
TGTGCCAGCAGCAAAGACAGGAACACTGAAGCTTTCTTT
CASSKDRNTEAFF
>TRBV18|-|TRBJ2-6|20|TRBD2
TGTGCCAGCTCGTCTCAGGGACTAGCGGGTTCAGTCTCTGGGGCCAACGTCCTGACTTTC
CASSSQGLAGSVSGANVLTF
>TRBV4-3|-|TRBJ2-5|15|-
TGCGCCAGCAGCCGGGTCGGGGGAAACCAAGAGACCCAGTACTTC
CASSRVGGNQETQYF
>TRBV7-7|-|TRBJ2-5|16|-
TGTGCTAGCAGCTTCACACCTCTTTCAAATAGAGGCACCCAGTACTTC
CASSFTPLSNRGTQYF
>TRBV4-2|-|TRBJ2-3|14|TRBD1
TGTGCCAGCAGCGAGGGGGCAGTAGTAGATACGCAGTATTTT
CASSEGAVVDTQYF
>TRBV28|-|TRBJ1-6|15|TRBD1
TGTGCCAGCCTAATCGGGGGACAGCAGAATTCACCCCTCCACTTT
CASLIGGQQNSPLHF
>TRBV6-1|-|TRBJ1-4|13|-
TGTGCCAGCAGTCAGGGGTCCCGGGAAAAACTGTTTTTT
CASSQGSREKLFF
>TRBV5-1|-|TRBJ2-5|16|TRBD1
TGCGCCAGCAGGGGCAACACCGGGACAGGGTCAGAGACCCAGTACTTC
CASRGNTGTGSETQYF
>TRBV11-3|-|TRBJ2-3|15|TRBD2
TGTGCCAGCAGCTTAGAGCTAGCGGCCTCAGATACGCAGTATTTT
CASSLELAASDTQYF
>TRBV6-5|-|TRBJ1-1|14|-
TGTGCCAGCAGCGATCAGGATTTGAACACTGAAGCTTTCTTT
CASSDQDLNTEAFF